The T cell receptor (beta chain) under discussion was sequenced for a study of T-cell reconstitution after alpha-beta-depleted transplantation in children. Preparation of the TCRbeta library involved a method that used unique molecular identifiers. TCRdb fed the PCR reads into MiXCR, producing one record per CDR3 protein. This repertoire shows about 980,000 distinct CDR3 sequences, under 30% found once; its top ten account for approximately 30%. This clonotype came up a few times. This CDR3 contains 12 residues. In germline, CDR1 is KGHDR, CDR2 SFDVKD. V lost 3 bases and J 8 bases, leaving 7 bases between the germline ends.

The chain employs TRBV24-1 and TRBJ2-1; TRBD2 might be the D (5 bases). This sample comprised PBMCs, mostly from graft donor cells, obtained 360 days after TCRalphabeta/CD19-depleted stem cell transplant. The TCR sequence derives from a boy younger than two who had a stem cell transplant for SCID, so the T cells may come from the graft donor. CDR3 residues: CATSDTRDEQFF. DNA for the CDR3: TGTGCCACCAGTGATACGCGGGATGAGCAGTTCTTC.